The present T cell receptor (beta chain) was sequenced within a study of radiotherapy plus CTLA-4 blockade in lung cancer listed by TCRdb under 2018. Background on the whole study: Among enrolled patients, approximately 18% had an objective response and 30% to 40% reached disease control.

This clone was seen once. Its cognate antigen has yet to be identified. Base qualities are missing; no much larger clone stands one base away. The CDR3 starts with the cysteine, ends with the phenylalanine, and has 16 residues. Only the CDR3 portion is preserved as DNA: 48 bases, with reading frame beginning at the first base. The germline V gene encodes CDR1 SGDLS and CDR2 YYNGEE. After removal of 0 bases from V and 0 bases from J, the junction retains 2 bases not matched to a gene. Study-wide conclusions, independent of this receptor: After treatment with radiotherapy and ipilimumab, TCR clones that originated in tumors expanded in peripheral blood. Increased serum interferon-beta after radiation, together with early dynamic changes in blood T cell clones, were reported to be the strongest predictors of response.

Libraries came from the immunoSEQ multiplex PCR assay. TCRdb's version of the immuneACCESS table is confined to in-frame rearrangements and falls short of the full clone set. An unresolved V gene accounts for under half of the shortfall where checked; the remainder is of unknown origin. In all, the sample holds around 90,000 clones, and about 80% of those were seen once. Jointly, the top ten make up roughly 15% of the sample. In this study, focal radiation therapy paired with CTLA-4 blockade (ipilimumab) was tested in patients who had chemo-refractory metastatic non-small-cell lung cancer. This TCR derives from a human donor with non-small cell lung cancer that progressed on radiotherapy plus ipilimumab. The starting material was peripheral blood, obtained from a patient treated with radiotherapy plus ipilimumab. Recombination connected TRBV9 to TRBJ2-1, with 8 central nucleotides matching TRBD2. The CDR3 region has the sequence CASSVVAGNSYNEQFF. In nucleotides, the sequence is TGTGCCAGCAGCGTAGTAGCGGGGAACTCCTACAATGAGCAGTTCTTC.